The clone carrying this T cell receptor beta chain was seen a handful of times. Its antigen is still unknown. Germline V gene data show CDR1 as WSHSY and CDR2 as SAAADI. With V trimmed by 8 bases and J by 4 bases, 6 bases remained unmatched. This CDR3 contains 13 residues. TCRdb processed the 5' RACE reads anew with MiXCR; each CDR3 protein has one entry. The profile shows more than 8,000 distinct CDR3 sequences, approximately 12% of them singletons. The source of the sample is a study of spatial heterogeneity in lung cancer. Background on the study: Each time, sequencing found more beta-chain sequences than alpha-chain sequences. Each unique TCR and UMI combination was seen more than ten times on average in raw reads. Overall study results and limits: Coverage of tumor T cells was estimated at approximately 7% for alpha chains and 12% to 15% for beta chains. Expanded intratumoral alpha and beta TCR counts tracked tumor mutation counts. Ubiquitous and regional nonsynonymous mutations were each tracked by the matching count of ubiquitous or regional expanded TCRs.

The time point is: sample taken at primary tumor resection. This sequence originates from a female donor with early-stage non-small cell lung cancer. This sample comprised lung tumor tissue, obtained at surgery. J is TRBJ2-5 and V is TRBV10-2; 8 bases match TRBD2. The CDR3, as DNA: TGCGCCAGCCGGACTAGCAGTGGAGAGACCCAGTACTTC. It is translated as CASRTSSGETQYF.